Reported below is one T cell receptor beta chain. The antigen it binds to is not known. No clone much larger than this one lies a single base away; base qualities are absent. Donors were healthy HIV-negative adults with no recently reported acute infections or vaccinations. Only Caucasian adults living in Nashville, Tennessee, USA were represented among the donors. CD4+ T cells were enriched through magnetic negative selection, after which naive cells were positively selected on CD45RA and the remaining negative fraction served as the memory subset. Blood was collected by leukapheresis, and PBMCs were isolated by Ficoll-Histopaque density gradient centrifugation and then cryopreserved in liquid nitrogen vapor phase. Analytical flow cytometry was used to check the purity and quantity of every magnetically sorted T cell population. From each sorted fraction, genomic DNA was isolated and quantified by UV absorbance on a Nanodrop 2000c.

Using the deep immunoSEQ assay, TCR CDR3 regions were amplified from genomic DNA by multiplex PCR. For each cell subset, the extracted genomic DNA was distributed evenly across all wells of several immunoSEQ 96-well plates, and each plate served as one replicate. For sorted subsets, each replicate PCR was loaded with 200 ng genomic DNA, equivalent to approximately 33,000 T cell genomes. Purified libraries were quantified with a Qubit 3.0 fluorometer, sized on a Bioanalyzer 2100, and re-quantified with the KAPA Library Quantification kit. Every immunoSEQ 96-well plate was sequenced on a separate single-read 150-cycle Illumina NextSeq 550 flow cell. As for how the authors treated the data: Because the immunoSEQ output included only junctional sequences and no quality scores, the filtering could not be the same as the filtering used for full-length reads. Sequences were annotated with PyIR, a Python wrapper for IgBLAST v1.9, using IMGT germline references to assign V/J genes and CDR3. Reads with weak V/J assignments (E-value above 1e-6), missing CDR3, stop codons, out-of-frame junctions, or ambiguous translated residues were removed. V3J clonotypes were defined as sequences sharing the same inferred V gene, J gene, and CDR3 amino acid sequence. Percentage overlap between repertoires was computed as shared unique clonotypes divided by the size of the smaller repertoire. Repertoire richness was assessed with RTK rarefaction, the Chao1 estimator, and Recon v2.1 estimates of unobserved clonotypes. For all TCRbeta clonotypes obtained by the gDNA method from a few donors, generation probabilities were computed with OLGA. The clones in this table, taken by TCRdb from immuneACCESS, are in-frame only. Not every clone is retained; where verified, under half of the shortfall comes from an unresolved V gene, and the cause of the rest is unknown. V and J calls and clone size are those listed in that table; D and trimming were worked out from the DNA. Within this sample are over a million clones, with 98% of them counted one time only. Approximately 0.45% of the sample lies in the top ten.

This entry is derived from a study of shared clonotypes between healthy human individuals (TCRdb year 2020). As for the study more broadly: A few men and a couple of women, aged 18 to 49 years, made up the cohort. For each donor, CD4 naive and CD4 memory were each run on three plates, CD8 naive on two plates, and CD8 memory on one plate. To increase sequencing depth and limit assay-specific biases, TCR repertoire library preparation and sequencing were carried out by different laboratories using diverse techniques. Per donor, leukapheresis produced somewhere between about 0.94 and 9 billion PBMCs. The study deeply sequenced blood TCR repertoires of about 5 healthy adults to estimate repertoire size and the extent of clonotype sharing between individuals.

Points the paper makes about the study in general: Even with the large sequencing depth, rarefaction of the sorted-subset datasets indicated that sequencing was incomplete. Because the study included a small number of donors, the genetic and exposure-history diversity represented was limited. Naive subsets generally had larger estimated clonotype richness than memory subsets did. Sharing across a handful of donors was observed for around 4.8% of naive CD4, 3% to 4% of naive CD8, 2% to 2.5% of memory CD4, and roughly 0.43% of memory CD8 clonotypes. Only blood was sampled, and tissue TCR repertoires likely differ from those in blood. Based on pairwise subsampling, the degree of clonotype sharing among donors was expected to be affected by sequencing depth. Compared with non-shared clonotypes, clonotypes shared by all four sorted-subset donors had higher generation probabilities.

Specimen: naive CD4+ T cells sorted from blood. The sample's cell subset or site label, decoded: CD45RA+ positively selected. The origin of this receptor is a man aged 25-45 years in good health.

The DNA sequence is as follows: TGTGCCAGCAGAGCGTTTCAAAGGGGGCTAGGCTCCTACGAGCAGTACTTC. It is translated as CASRAFQRGLGSYEQYF. The rearrangement joined TRBV11-2 to TRBJ2-7, with 7 central nucleotides matching TRBD1. CDR1 is given as SGHAT and CDR2 as FQNNGV, both from the germline V gene. The CDR3 holds 17 amino acids from the cysteine to the phenylalanine. CDR3 DNA only is kept here, 51 bases in frame from base 1. The germline V and J ends show losses of 6 bases and 0 bases respectively, and no gene match explains 14 bases of the junction.